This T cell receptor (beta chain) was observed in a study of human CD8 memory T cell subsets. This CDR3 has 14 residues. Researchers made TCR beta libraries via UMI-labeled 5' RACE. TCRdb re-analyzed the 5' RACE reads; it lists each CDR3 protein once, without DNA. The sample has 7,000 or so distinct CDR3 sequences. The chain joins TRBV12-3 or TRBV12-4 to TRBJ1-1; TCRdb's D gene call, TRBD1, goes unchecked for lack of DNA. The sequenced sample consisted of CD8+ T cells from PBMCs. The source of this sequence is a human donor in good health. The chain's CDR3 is CASKMTGMNTEAFF.